This T cell receptor beta chain was retrieved from a study of regulatory T cells in long-lasting Graves disease. Study conclusions and caveats: Few sampled subjects may have lowered accuracy.

On this clonotype itself: As yet, its antigen is unknown.

The time point denotes: persistent/refractory GD, antithyroid drugs over 5 years with positive TRAb. Isolated PBMC RNA provided the starting material for the TCR library. Germline V CDR1 and CDR2: MDHEN, SYDVKM. CDR3 length: 16 residues. Trimming removed 1 base from V and 2 bases from J, with 12 bases in between. HTBI primers from iRepertoire and Arm-PCR of CDR3 regions yielded the TCR beta libraries. MiXCR was run by TCRdb on the multiplex PCR reads, yielding one entry per CDR3 protein. The table has fewer than 600,000 distinct CDR3 sequences, roughly 23% seen once. The sequencing here drew on peripheral blood mononuclear cells (PBMCs), taken when the disease was refractory, from a patient treated with antithyroid drugs. The V call is TRBV28, the J call TRBJ2-1; D is perhaps TRBD2 (7 bases). The TCR was taken from a female donor with Graves disease. The CDR3 region has the DNA TGTGCCAGCAGTTTATTGTCGGGGGGCACCTACAATGAGCAGTTCTTC. Protein: CASSLLSGGTYNEQFF.